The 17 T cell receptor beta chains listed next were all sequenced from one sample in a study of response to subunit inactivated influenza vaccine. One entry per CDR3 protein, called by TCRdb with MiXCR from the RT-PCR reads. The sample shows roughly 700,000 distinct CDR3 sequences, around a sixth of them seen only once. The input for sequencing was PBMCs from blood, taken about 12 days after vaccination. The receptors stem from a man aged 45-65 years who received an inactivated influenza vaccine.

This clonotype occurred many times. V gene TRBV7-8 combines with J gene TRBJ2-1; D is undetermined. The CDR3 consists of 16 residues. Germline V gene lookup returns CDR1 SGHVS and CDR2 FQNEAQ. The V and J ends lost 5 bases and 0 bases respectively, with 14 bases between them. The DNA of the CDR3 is TGTGCCAGCAGCCGGCGTCTGAGCAGCTCCTACAATGAGCAGTTCTTC. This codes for CASSRRLSSSYNEQFF. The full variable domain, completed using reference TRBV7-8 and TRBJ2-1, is GAGVSQSPRYKVAKRGQDVALRCDPISGHVSLFWYQQALGQGPEFLTYFQNEAQLDKSGLPSDRFFAERPEGSVSTLKIQRTQQEDSAVYLCASSRRLSSSYNEQFFGPGTRLTVL.

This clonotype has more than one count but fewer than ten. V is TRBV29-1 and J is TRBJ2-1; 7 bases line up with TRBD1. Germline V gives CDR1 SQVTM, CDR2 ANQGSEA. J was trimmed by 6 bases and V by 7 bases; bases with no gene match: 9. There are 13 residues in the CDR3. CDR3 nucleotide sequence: TGCAGCGCCCGACAGGGCTTAGCCAATGAGCAGTTCTTC. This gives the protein CSARQGLANEQFF.

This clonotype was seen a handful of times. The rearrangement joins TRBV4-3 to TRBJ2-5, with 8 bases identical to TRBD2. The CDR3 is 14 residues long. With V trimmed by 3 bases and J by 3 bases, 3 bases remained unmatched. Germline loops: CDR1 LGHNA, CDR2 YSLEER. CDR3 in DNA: TGCGCCAGCAGCCAGTCGGGAGGGGAAGAGACCCAGTACTTC. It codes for CASSQSGGEETQYF.

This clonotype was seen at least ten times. Here the CDR3 DNA reads TGCAGTGTCCGTGCGGGTGGCTATTCACCCCTCCACTTT. Translated, it gives CSVRAGGYSPLHF. The V gene is TRBV20-1, the J gene TRBJ1-6, with D unresolved. Germline V gene lookup returns CDR1 DFQATT and CDR2 SNEGSKA (reference sequence). CDR3 length equals 13 residues. V lost 7 bases, J lost 8 bases, and 15 bases lay in between.

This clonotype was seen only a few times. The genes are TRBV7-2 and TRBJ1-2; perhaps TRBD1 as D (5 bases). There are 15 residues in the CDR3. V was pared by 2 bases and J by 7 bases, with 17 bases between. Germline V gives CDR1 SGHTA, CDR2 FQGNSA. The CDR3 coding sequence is TGTGCCAGCAGCTTAAGGGACCCCGTAGCTACTGGCTACACCTTC. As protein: CASSLRDPVATGYTF.

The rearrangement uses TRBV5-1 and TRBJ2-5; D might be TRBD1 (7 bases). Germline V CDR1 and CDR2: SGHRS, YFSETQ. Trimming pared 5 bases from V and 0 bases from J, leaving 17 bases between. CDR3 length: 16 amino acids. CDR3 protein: CASSSGQAGYQETQYF. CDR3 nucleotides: TGCGCCAGCAGTTCCGGACAGGCGGGGTACCAAGAGACCCAGTACTTC.

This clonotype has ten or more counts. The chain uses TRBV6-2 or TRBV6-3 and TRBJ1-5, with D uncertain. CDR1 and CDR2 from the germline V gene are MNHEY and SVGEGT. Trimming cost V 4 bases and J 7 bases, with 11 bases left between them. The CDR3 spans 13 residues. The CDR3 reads CASSSRPSQPQHF. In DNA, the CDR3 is TGTGCCAGCAGTTCAAGACCTAGCCAGCCCCAGCATTTT.

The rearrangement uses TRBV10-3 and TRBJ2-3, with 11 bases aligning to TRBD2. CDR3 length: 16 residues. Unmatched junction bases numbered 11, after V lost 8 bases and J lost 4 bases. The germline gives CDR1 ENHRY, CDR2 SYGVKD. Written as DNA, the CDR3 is TGTGCCATCTCCACGGCGGCTAGCGGGAGGCCAGATACGCAGTATTTT. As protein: CAISTAASGRPDTQYF.

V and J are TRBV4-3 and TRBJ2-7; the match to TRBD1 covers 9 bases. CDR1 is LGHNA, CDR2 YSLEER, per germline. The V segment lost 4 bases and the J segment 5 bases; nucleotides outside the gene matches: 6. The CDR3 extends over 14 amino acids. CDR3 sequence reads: CASSRDRERNEQYF. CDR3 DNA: TGCGCCAGCAGCCGGGACAGGGAACGGAACGAGCAGTACTTC.

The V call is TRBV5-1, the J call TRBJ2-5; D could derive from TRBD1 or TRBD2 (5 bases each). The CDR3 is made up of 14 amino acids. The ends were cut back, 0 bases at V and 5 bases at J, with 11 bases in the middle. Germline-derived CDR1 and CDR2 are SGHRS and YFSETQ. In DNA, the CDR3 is TGCGCCAGCAGCTTGGGATCGGGGCTGGAGACCCAGTACTTC. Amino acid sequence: CASSLGSGLETQYF.

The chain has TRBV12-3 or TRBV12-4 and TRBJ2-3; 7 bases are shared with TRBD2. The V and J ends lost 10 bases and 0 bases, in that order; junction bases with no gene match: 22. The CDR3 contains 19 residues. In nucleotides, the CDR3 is TGTGCCATCTGTTTAGCGAGTTGGCGGGAGATAGGTAGCACAGATACGCAGTATTTT. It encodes CAICLASWREIGSTDTQYF.

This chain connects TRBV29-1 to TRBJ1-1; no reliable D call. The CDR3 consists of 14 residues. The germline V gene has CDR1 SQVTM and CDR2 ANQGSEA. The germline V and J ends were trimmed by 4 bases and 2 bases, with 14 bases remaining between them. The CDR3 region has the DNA TGCAGCGTTGTTGGGAGACTTGCCAACACTGAAGCTTTCTTT. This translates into CSVVGRLANTEAFF.

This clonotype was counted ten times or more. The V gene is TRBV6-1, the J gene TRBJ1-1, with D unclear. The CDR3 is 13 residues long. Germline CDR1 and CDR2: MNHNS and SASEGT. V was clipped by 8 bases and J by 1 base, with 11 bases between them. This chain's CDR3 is CASSHASNTEAFF. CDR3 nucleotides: TGTGCCAGCTCGCACGCCTCGAACACTGAAGCTTTCTTT.

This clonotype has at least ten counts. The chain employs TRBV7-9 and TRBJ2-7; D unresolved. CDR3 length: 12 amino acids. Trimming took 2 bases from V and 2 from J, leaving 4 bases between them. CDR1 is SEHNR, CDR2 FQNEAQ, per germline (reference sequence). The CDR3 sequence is CASSLMAYEQYF. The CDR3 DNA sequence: TGTGCCAGCAGCTTAATGGCCTACGAGCAGTACTTC.

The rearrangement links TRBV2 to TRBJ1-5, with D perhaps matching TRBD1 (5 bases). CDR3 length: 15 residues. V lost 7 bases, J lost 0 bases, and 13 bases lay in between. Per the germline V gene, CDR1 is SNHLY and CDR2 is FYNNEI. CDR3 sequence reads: CASKSSGISNQPQHF. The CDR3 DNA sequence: TGTGCCAGCAAGTCTTCAGGGATTAGCAATCAGCCCCAGCATTTT.

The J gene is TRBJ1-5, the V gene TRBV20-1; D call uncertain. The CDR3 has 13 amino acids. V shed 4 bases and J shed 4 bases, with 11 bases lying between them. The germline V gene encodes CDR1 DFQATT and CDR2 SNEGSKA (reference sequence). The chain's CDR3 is CSANAGGNQPQHF. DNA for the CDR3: TGCAGTGCTAACGCAGGCGGAAATCAGCCCCAGCATTTT.

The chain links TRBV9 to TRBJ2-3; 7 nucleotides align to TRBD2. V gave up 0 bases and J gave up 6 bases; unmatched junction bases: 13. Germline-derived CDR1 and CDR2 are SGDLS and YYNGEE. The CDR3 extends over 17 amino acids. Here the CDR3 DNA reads TGTGCCAGCAGCGTAGGAGGGCGCGGGAGAGGATATGATACGCAGTATTTT. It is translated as CASSVGGRGRGYDTQYF.